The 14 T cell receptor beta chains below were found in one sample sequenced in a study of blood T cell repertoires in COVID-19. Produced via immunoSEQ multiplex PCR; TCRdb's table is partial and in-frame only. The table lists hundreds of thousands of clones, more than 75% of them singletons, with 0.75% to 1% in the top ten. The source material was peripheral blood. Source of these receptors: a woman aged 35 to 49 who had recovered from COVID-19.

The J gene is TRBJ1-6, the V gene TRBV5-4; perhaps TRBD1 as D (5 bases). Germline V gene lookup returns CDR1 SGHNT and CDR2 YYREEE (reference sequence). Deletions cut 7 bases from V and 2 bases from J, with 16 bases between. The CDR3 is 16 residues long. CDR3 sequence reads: CASAAGGGTYNSPLHF. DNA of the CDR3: TGTGCCAGCGCGGCGGGGGGGGGAACCTATAATTCACCCCTCCACTTT.

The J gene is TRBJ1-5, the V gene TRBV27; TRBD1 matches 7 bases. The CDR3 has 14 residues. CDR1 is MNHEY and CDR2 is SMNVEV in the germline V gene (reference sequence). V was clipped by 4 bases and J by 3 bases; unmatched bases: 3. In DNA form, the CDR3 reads TGTGCCAGCAGTTCGACAGGGTACAATCAGCCCCAGCATTTT. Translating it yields CASSSTGYNQPQHF.

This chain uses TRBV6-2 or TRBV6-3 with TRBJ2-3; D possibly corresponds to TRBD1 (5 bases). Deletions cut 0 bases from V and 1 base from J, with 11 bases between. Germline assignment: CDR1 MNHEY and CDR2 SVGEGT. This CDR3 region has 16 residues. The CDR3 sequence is CASSYSSRDRTDTQYF. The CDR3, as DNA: TGTGCCAGCAGTTACTCGAGCAGGGATCGCACAGATACGCAGTATTTT.

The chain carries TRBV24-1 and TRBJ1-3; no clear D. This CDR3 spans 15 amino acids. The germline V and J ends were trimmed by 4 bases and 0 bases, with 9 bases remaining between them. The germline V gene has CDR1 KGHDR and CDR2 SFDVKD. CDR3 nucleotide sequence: TGTGCCACCAGTGACCCAGGTAGCTCTGGAAACACCATATATTTT. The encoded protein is CATSDPGSSGNTIYF.

As DNA, the CDR3 is TGTGCCAGCAGTTGGCAGACCTACAATGAGCAGTTCTTC. This translates into CASSWQTYNEQFF. The chain joins TRBV25-1 to TRBJ2-1; D is unresolved. The CDR3 loop spans 13 amino acids. Trimming took 5 bases from V and 2 from J, leaving 7 bases between them. Germline CDR1 is MGHDK and CDR2 is SYGVNS.

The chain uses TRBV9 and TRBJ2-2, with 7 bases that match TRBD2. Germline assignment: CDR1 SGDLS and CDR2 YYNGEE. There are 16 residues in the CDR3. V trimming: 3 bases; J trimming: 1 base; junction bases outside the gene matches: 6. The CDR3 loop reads CASSAERGRNTGELFF. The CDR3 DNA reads TGTGCCAGCAGCGCCGAGCGGGGACGGAACACCGGGGAGCTGTTTTTT.

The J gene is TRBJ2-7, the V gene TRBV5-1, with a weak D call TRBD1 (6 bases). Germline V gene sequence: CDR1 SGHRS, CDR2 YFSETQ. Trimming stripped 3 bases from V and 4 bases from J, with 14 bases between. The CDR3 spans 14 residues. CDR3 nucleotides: TGCGCCAGCAGCTCACCGGGACAACCATACGAGCAGTACGTC. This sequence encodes CASSSPGQPYEQYV.

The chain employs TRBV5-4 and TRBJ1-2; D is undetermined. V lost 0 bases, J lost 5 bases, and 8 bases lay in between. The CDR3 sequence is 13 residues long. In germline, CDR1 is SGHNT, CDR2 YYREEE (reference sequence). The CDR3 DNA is TGTGCCAGCAGCTTGGGGAGTTCGTATGGCTACACCTTC. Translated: CASSLGSSYGYTF. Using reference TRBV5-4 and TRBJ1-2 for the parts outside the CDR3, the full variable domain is ETGVTQSPTHLIKTRGQQVTLRCSSQSGHNTVSWYQQALGQGPQFIFQYYREEENGRGNFPPRFSGLQFPNYSSELNVNALELDDSALYLCASSLGSSYGYTFGSGTRLTVV.

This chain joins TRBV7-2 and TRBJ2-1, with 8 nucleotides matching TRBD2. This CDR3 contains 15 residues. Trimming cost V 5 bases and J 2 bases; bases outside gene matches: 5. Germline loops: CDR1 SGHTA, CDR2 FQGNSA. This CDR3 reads CASSAGGLTYNEQFF. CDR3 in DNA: TGTGCCAGCAGCGCGGGGGGCTTGACCTACAATGAGCAGTTCTTC.

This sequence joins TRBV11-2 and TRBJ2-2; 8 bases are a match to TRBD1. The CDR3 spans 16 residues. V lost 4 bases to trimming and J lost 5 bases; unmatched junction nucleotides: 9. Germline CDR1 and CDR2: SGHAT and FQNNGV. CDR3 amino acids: CASSSPRGRVTGELFF. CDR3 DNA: TGTGCCAGCAGCTCCCCCAGGGGGCGCGTTACCGGGGAGCTGTTTTTT.

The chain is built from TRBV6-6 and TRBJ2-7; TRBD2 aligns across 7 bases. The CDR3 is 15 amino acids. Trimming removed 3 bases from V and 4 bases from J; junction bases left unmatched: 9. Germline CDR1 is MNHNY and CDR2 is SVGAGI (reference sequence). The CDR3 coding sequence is TGTGCCAGCAGTTATGGGTGGCGGGGGAGGTACGAGCAGTACTTC. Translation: CASSYGWRGRYEQYF.

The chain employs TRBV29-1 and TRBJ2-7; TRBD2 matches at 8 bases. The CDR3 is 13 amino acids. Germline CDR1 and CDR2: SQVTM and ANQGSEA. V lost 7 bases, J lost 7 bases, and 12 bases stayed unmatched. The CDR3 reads CSAKPGLGGEQYF. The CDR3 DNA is TGCAGCGCAAAGCCGGGACTAGGGGGGGAGCAGTACTTC.

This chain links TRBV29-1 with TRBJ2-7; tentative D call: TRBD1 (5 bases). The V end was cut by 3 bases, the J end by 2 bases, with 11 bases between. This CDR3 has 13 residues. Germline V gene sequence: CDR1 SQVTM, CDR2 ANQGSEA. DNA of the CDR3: TGCAGCGTTGATGGCCAGGGCACCTACGAGCAGTACTTC. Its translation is CSVDGQGTYEQYF.

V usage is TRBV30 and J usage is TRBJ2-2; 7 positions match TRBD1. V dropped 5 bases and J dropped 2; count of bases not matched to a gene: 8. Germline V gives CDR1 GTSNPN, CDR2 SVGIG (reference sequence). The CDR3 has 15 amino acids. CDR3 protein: CAWQPGQTNTGELFF. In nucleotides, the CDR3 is TGTGCCTGGCAGCCGGGACAGACCAACACCGGGGAGCTGTTTTTT.